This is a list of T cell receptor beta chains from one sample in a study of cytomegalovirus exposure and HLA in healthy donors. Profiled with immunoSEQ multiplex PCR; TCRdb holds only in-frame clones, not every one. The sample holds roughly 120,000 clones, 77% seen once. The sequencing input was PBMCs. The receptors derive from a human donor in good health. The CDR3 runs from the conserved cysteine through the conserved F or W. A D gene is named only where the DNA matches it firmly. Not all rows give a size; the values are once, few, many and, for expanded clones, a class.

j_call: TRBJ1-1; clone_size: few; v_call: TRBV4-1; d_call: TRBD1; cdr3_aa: CASSPPGTGTEAFF; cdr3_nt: TGCGCCAGCAGTCCTCCCGGGACAGGGACTGAAGCTTTCTTT
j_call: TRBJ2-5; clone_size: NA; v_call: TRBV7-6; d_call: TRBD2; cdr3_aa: CASSLEVAGGPLEKTQYF; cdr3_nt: TGTGCCAGCAGCTTAGAGGTAGCGGGAGGGCCCTTGGAAAAGACCCAGTACTTC
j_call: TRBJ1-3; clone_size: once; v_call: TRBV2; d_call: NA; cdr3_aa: CASSEYGNTIYF; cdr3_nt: TGTGCCAGCAGTGAATATGGAAACACCATATATTTT
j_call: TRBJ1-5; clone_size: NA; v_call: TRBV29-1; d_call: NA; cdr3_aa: CSVGTQGGQPQHF; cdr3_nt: TGCAGCGTAGGAACACAGGGTGGCCAGCCCCAGCATTTT
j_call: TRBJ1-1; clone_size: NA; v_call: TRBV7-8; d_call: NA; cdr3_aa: CASSFGQLKNTEAFF; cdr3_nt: TGTGCCAGCAGCTTCGGACAGTTAAAAAACACTGAAGCTTTCTTT
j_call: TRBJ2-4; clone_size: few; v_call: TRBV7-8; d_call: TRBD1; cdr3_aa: CASSARQGARGNIQYF; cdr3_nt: TGTGCCAGCAGCGCCCGACAGGGCGCAAGGGGGAACATTCAGTACTTC
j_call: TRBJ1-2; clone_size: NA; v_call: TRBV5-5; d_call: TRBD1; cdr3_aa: CASSVTGDTMSSGYTF; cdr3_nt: TGTGCCAGCAGCGTCACAGGGGACACCATGTCGAGTGGCTACACCTTC
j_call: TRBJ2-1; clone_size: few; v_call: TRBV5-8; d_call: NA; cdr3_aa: CASSFTGHSYNEQFF; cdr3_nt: TGTGCCAGCAGCTTTACAGGGCACTCCTACAATGAGCAGTTCTTC
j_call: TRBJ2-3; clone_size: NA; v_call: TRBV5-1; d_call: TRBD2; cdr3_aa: CASSLGATRLAGGSDTQYF; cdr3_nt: TGCGCCAGCAGCTTGGGGGCCACCCGACTAGCGGGAGGTTCTGATACGCAGTATTTT
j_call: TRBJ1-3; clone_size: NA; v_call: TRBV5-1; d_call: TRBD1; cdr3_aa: CASSLDGTGSGNTIYF; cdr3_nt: TGCGCCAGCAGCTTGGACGGGACAGGGTCAGGAAACACCATATATTTT
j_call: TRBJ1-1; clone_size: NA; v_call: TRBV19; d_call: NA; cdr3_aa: CASAPRRNTEAFF; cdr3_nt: TGTGCCAGCGCTCCTAGGAGGAACACTGAAGCTTTCTTT
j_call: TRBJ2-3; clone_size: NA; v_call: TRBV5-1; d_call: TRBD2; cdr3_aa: CASSRLRGSSGSTPSTDTQYF; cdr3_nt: TGCGCCAGCAGCCGCCTCCGGGGGTCCAGCGGGAGTACTCCTAGCACAGATACGCAGTATTTT
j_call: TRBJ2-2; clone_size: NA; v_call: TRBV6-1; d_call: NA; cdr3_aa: CATHRDNQNTGELFF; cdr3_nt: TGTGCCACCCACCGGGACAATCAGAACACCGGGGAGCTGTTTTTT
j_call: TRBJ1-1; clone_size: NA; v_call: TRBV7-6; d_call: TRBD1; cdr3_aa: CASSLGQGRYTEAFF; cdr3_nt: TGTGCCAGCAGCTTAGGACAGGGGAGATATACTGAAGCTTTCTTT
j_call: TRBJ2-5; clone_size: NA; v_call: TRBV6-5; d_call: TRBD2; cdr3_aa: CASSGLASEQYF; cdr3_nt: TGTGCCAGCAGCGGACTAGCTAGTGAGCAGTACTTC
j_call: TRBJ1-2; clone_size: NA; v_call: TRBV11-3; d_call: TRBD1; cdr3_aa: CASSQDRGAYGYTF; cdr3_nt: TGTGCCAGCAGCCAGGACAGGGGGGCCTATGGCTACACCTTC